The T cell receptor beta chain described here comes from a study of glioma-infiltrating T cells. Amplification of TCR alpha and beta CDR3 regions from RNA used iRepertoire nested multiplex PCR. MiXCR, applied by TCRdb to the multiplex PCR reads, yields one record per CDR3 protein. In the table there are fewer than 200,000 distinct CDR3 sequences, approximately 40% of which are singletons. V was clipped by 6 bases and J by 6 bases; unmatched bases: 5. This CDR3 is built from 13 residues. Germline loops: CDR1 LGHDT, CDR2 YNNKEL (reference sequence). This clonotype was seen at least ten times. The sequence came from a human donor with low-grade glioma or glioblastoma, undergoing nonglioma brain surgery, or in good health (not recorded which). This rearrangement joins TRBV3-1 to TRBJ1-2, with TRBD1 identical over 9 bases. The sequenced sample was glioma tissue, nonneoplastic brain tissue, or PBMCs (not recorded which). The CDR3 DNA reads TGTGCCAGCAGTTACCGGGACAGGGATGGCTACACCTTC. It translates to CASSYRDRDGYTF.